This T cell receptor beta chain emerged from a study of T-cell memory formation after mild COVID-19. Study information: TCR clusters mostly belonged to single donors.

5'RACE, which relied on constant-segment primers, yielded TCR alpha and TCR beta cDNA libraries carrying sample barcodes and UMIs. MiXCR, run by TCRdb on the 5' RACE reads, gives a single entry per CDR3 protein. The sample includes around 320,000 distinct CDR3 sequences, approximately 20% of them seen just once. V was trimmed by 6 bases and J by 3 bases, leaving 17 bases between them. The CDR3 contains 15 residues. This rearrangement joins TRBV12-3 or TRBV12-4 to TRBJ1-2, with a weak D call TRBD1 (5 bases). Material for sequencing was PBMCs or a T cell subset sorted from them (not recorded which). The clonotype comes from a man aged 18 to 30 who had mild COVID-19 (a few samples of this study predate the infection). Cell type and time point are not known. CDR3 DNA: TGTGCCAGCAGCCCGTACCGGGGAGGGGACTATGGCTACACCTTC. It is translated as CASSPYRGGDYGYTF.